This T cell receptor beta chain was documented in a study of beta chain features in type 1 diabetes. The CDR3 runs 11 residues. V lost 4 bases to trimming and J lost 7 bases, with 8 bases between them. From germline, CDR1 is MNHEY and CDR2 SMNVEV (reference sequence). Every bit of the isolated RNA underwent reverse transcription, so sequencing read expressed TCRB transcripts. TCRdb's table, derived via immunoSEQ multiplex PCR, lists solely in-frame clones and lacks some. The table has roughly 700,000 clones, 10% to 15% seen once. A word on this clone: The antigen remains undetermined. The same CDR3 is also encoded by other DNA sequences in this sample.

Study-wide points: A moderate, significant TCRB CDR3 shortening appeared in type 1 diabetes across four CD4+ subsets.

The chain is built from TRBV27 and TRBJ2-7; no clear D gene. This sequence was found in a man between 18 and 35 years old with type 1 diabetes. The sequenced sample was naive CD4+ T cells from blood. CDR3 nucleotide sequence: TGTGCCAGCAGTTCCCCCGGAGAGCAGTACTTC. Translation: CASSSPGEQYF.